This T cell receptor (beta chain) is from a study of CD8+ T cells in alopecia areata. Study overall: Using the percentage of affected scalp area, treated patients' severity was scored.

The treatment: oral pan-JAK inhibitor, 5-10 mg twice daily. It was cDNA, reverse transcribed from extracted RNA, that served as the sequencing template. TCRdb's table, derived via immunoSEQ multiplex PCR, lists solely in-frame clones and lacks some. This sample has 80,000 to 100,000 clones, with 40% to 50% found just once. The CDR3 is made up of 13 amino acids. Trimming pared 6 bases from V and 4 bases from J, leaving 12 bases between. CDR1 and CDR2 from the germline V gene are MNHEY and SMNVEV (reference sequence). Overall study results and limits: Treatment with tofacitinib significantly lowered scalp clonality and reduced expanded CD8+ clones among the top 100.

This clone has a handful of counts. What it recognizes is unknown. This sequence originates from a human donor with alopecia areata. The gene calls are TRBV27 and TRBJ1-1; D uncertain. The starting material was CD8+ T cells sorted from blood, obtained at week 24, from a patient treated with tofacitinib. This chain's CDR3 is CASRWSLGTEAFF. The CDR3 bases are TGTGCCAGCAGATGGAGCCTGGGCACTGAAGCTTTCTTT.